This TCR beta chain was captured in a study of T cell responses to AZD1222 COVID-19 vaccine. Points from the study as a whole: Reportedly, close to half of spike-specific TCRs are directed against unmutated variant regions.

Comments on this clone: As yet, its antigen is unknown.

Only in-frame clones appear in the TCRdb table, and some are missing; sequencing was by immunoSEQ multiplex PCR. The sample gives approximately 130,000 clones, 75% to 95% of which show up once; under 4.5% is in the top ten. CDR3 size: 15 residues. Germline lookup yields CDR1 SGHDN and CDR2 FVKESK. The V end lost 4 bases, the J end lost 1 base, and 13 bases lay between the germline ends. The input for sequencing was peripheral blood, taken 28 days after the second dose of the MenACWY control vaccine. The chain links TRBV14 to TRBJ1-1; the D gene is possibly TRBD1 (5 bases). This clonotype was obtained from an adult who received the MenACWY meningococcal vaccine as a control. The CDR3 nucleotides are TGTGCCAGCAGCCGTGGGGCCGGTTCGAACACTGAAGCTTTCTTT. Translated: CASSRGAGSNTEAFF.